What follows are 20 T cell receptor beta chains derived from one specimen sequenced in a study of blood T cell repertoires in COVID-19 (dated by TCRdb to 2018 to 2021). Library preparation was by the immunoSEQ multiplex PCR assay. TCRdb mirrors the immuneACCESS table, restricted to in-frame sequences. Some clones are absent from its copies; in checked studies, under half trace to an unresolved V gene, and the reason for the others is unknown. This sample has 150,000 to 200,000 clones in its table, and about 80% of those were observed once. Less than 9.5% of the sample lies in the top ten. Sequences were obtained from peripheral blood. The source of these receptors is a man in his fifties or sixties with acute or convalescent COVID-19.

The J gene is TRBJ1-1, the V gene TRBV7-9; possible D gene TRBD1, 5 bases. CDR1 and CDR2 from the germline V gene are SEHNR and FQNEAQ (reference sequence). CDR3 length: 15 residues. V lost 1 base to trimming and J lost 8 bases, with 17 bases between them. As DNA, the CDR3 is TGTGCCAGCAGCTTAGAAGTTGTTCGGCAGGGCGAAGCTTTCTTT. It codes for CASSLEVVRQGEAFF.

This chain uses TRBV5-5 with TRBJ2-3; D gene unclear. Deletions cut 6 bases from V and 0 bases from J, with 14 bases between. The CDR3 is made up of 15 amino acids. CDR1 is SGHKS and CDR2 is YYEKEE in the germline V gene (reference sequence). CDR3 sequence reads: CASTPTDSSTDTQYF. CDR3 DNA: TGTGCCAGCACCCCAACAGATTCTAGCACAGATACGCAGTATTTT.

The chain carries TRBV4-1 and TRBJ1-4, with D possibly matching TRBD1 (6 bases). Germline V gene sequence: CDR1 MGHRA, CDR2 YSYEKL. CDR3 length: 16 residues. Trimming shortened V by 4 bases and J by 5 bases, and 17 bases separated the two germline ends. The CDR3 here is CASSLFFQGKNEKLFF. The CDR3 DNA follows: TGCGCCAGCAGCCTCTTTTTTCAGGGGAAAAATGAAAAACTGTTTTTT.

This chain connects TRBV11-2 to TRBJ1-6; TRBD1 might be the D (5 bases). Germline CDR1 SGHAT, CDR2 FQNNGV. The ends were cut back, 0 bases at V and 4 bases at J, with 10 bases in the middle. CDR3 length equals 16 residues. The CDR3 is CASSLDPRQYNSPLHF. The CDR3 bases are TGTGCCAGCAGCTTAGATCCGAGACAGTATAATTCACCCCTCCACTTT.

Comment on this clone: Other nucleotide sequences in the sample specify the same CDR3. The rearrangement links TRBV5-6 to TRBJ1-5; the D gene is possibly TRBD1 (6 bases). This CDR3 contains 15 residues. V was trimmed by 0 bases and J by 0 bases, leaving 7 bases between them. Per germline, CDR1 SGHDT and CDR2 YYEEEE. The chain's CDR3 is CASSLGGRSNQPQHF. CDR3 DNA: TGTGCCAGCAGCTTGGGGGGGCGTAGCAATCAGCCCCAGCATTTT.

This clone has only a few counts. The rearrangement uses TRBV7-2 and TRBJ1-6; possibly TRBD1 for D (5 bases). Germline loops: CDR1 SGHTA, CDR2 FQGNSA. The CDR3 is made up of 13 amino acids. Trimming cost V 4 bases and J 14 bases, with 15 bases left between them. The CDR3 region has the DNA TGTGCCAGCAGCTCTGGGGCCACGGGGGCCCTCCACTTT. Translated: CASSSGATGALHF.

The V gene is TRBV12-3 or TRBV12-4, the J gene TRBJ1-2; a weak D match, TRBD1 (5 bases). The CDR3 length is 13 residues. Trimming took off 5 bases at V and 4 bases at J, with 11 bases between the two ends. The CDR3 here is CASSRRVAYGYTF. The CDR3 DNA follows: TGTGCCAGCAGTCGCAGGGTAGCCTATGGCTACACCTTC.

In this sample, this clone turned up a few times. The V call is TRBV5-1, the J call TRBJ1-2; the D is unclear. Trimming cost V 0 bases and J 4 bases, with 10 bases left between them. Looked up from germline, CDR1 is SGHRS and CDR2 is YFSETQ. The CDR3 is 14 residues long. The CDR3 bases are TGCGCCAGCAGCTTGGAACCCGAGATCTATGGCTACACCTTC. This sequence encodes CASSLEPEIYGYTF.

This clone was detected once. The rearrangement links TRBV5-1 to TRBJ1-1, with D maybe TRBD1 (6 bases). The V and J ends lost 3 bases and 0 bases respectively, with 18 bases between them. This CDR3 has 17 residues. Germline V gene data show CDR1 as SGHRS and CDR2 as YFSETQ. In DNA form, the CDR3 reads TGCGCCAGCAGCTCAACATTGGATGGGGGCCTGAACACTGAAGCTTTCTTT. Its protein is CASSSTLDGGLNTEAFF.

The genes are TRBV7-2 and TRBJ1-2; possibly TRBD1 for D (5 bases). This CDR3 spans 16 amino acids. Germline values: CDR1 SGHTA, CDR2 FQGNSA. Trimming pared 0 bases from V and 3 bases from J, leaving 14 bases between. CDR3 DNA sequence: TGTGCCAGCAGCTTAGCTCCCAGGGCCTCGGACTATGGCTACACCTTC. Protein product: CASSLAPRASDYGYTF.

V gene TRBV7-2 combines with J gene TRBJ2-3; unclear D gene. The CDR3 is 12 amino acids. V was cut by 4 bases and J by 4 bases, with 6 bases left in between. The germline CDR1 and CDR2 sequences are SGHTA and FQGNSA. CDR3 in amino acids: CASSYPSDTQYF. CDR3 nucleotide sequence: TGTGCCAGCAGCTATCCATCAGATACGCAGTATTTT. The full variable domain, rest sourced from reference TRBV7-2 and TRBJ2-3, is GAGVSQSPSNKVTEKGKDVELRCDPISGHTALYWYRQSLGQGLEFLIYFQGNSAPDKSGLPSDRFSAERTGGSVSTLTIQRTQQEDSAVYLCASSYPSDTQYFGPGTRLTVL.

This chain joins TRBV5-1 and TRBJ1-2, with D possibly TRBD1 on 6 matching bases. The V end was cut by 3 bases, the J end by 4 bases, with 10 bases between. The CDR3 is made up of 13 amino acids. Per the germline V gene, CDR1 is SGHRS and CDR2 is YFSETQ. This CDR3 reads CASSSRQVYGYTF. In DNA form, the CDR3 reads TGCGCCAGCAGCTCAAGACAGGTCTATGGCTACACCTTC.

The V gene is TRBV27, the J gene TRBJ2-5, with TRBD1 identical over 10 bases. This CDR3 has 15 residues. Unmatched junction bases numbered 7, after V lost 4 bases and J lost 5 bases. Per germline, CDR1 MNHEY and CDR2 SMNVEV (reference sequence). Written as DNA, the CDR3 is TGTGCCAGCAGTTCGCTAGGGACAGGGGTGGAGACCCAGTACTTC. It is translated as CASSSLGTGVETQYF.

The chain combines TRBV11-3 with TRBJ2-1; no firm D call. V lost 3 bases to trimming and J lost 2 bases, with 5 bases between them. The germline CDR1 and CDR2 sequences are SGHNT and YENEEA. The CDR3 covers 13 residues. This CDR3 is CASSLGPYNEQFF. CDR3 sequence (DNA): TGTGCCAGCAGCTTGGGCCCCTACAATGAGCAGTTCTTC.

The chain links TRBV2 to TRBJ1-5, with 7 nucleotides matching TRBD1. The CDR3 covers 15 residues. Germline V gives CDR1 SNHLY, CDR2 FYNNEI. V was pared by 6 bases and J by 1 base, with 6 bases of the junction left unmatched. CDR3 in DNA: TGTGCCAGCAGCGCCGGGACAGCGAGCAATCAGCCCCAGCATTTT. Residues: CASSAGTASNQPQHF.

V and J are TRBV12-3 or TRBV12-4 and TRBJ2-7; TRBD1 matches at 10 bases. The CDR3 runs 13 residues. J was trimmed by 7 bases and V by 6 bases; bases with no gene match: 6. This chain's CDR3 is CASSRTGGEEQYF. CDR3 bases: TGTGCCAGCAGCCGGACAGGGGGAGAGGAGCAGTACTTC.

V gene TRBV5-1 combines with J gene TRBJ2-7, with 8 bases fitting TRBD1. CDR3 length: 15 residues. Germline V gives CDR1 SGHRS, CDR2 YFSETQ. J gave up 6 bases and V 4 bases, and 12 bases lay outside the gene matches. The CDR3 coding sequence is TGCGCCAGCAGCATAACTCCGGGACAGGCGGTCGAGCAGTACTTC. The encoded protein is CASSITPGQAVEQYF.

This chain uses TRBV5-1 with TRBJ1-1; 8 bases line up with TRBD1. CDR1 and CDR2 from the germline V gene are SGHRS and YFSETQ. The CDR3 spans 15 residues. J lost 1 base, V lost 5 bases, and 7 bases had no gene match. Here the CDR3 reads CASRPGQGRNTEAFF. The CDR3 region has the DNA TGCGCCAGCAGGCCAGGACAGGGAAGGAACACTGAAGCTTTCTTT.

This clone was counted a few times. V is TRBV19 and J is TRBJ2-5; the D gene is possibly TRBD1 (6 bases). The CDR3 has 13 residues. Trimming stripped 4 bases from V and 6 bases from J, with 12 bases between. CDR1 is LNHDA, CDR2 SQIVND, per germline (reference sequence). The CDR3 here is CASSNGRGQTQYF. CDR3 coding DNA: TGTGCCAGTAGTAACGGCAGGGGACAGACCCAGTACTTC.

This rearrangement joins TRBV24-1 to TRBJ1-1, with D unresolved. The ends were cut back, 4 bases at V and 1 base at J, with 6 bases in the middle. This CDR3 has 13 residues. In germline, CDR1 is KGHDR, CDR2 SFDVKD. CDR3 DNA sequence: TGTGCCACCAGTGAGTCAGGGAACACTGAAGCTTTCTTT. Translating gives CATSESGNTEAFF.